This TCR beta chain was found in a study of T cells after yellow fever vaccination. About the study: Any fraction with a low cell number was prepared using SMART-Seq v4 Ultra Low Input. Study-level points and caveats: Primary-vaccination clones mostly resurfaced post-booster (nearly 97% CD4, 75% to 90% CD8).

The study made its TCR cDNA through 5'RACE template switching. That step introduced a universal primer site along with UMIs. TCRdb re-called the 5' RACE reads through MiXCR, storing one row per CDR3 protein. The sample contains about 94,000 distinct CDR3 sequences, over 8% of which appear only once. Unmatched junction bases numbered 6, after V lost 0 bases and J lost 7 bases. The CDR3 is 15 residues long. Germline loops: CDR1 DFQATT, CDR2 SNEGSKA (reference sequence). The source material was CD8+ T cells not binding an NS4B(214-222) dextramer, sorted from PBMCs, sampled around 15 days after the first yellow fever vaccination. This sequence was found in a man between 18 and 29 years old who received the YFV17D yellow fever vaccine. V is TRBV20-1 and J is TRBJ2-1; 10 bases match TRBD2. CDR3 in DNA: TGCAGTGCTAGAGATCTAGCGGGGGTCGGTAATGAGCAGTTCTTC. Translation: CSARDLAGVGNEQFF.